This T cell receptor beta chain came from a study of blood T cells in healthy people across ages. This clonotype was picked up a small number of times. The CDR3 spans 15 residues. Germline V gene sequence: CDR1 DFQATT, CDR2 SNEGSKA (reference sequence). V was cut by 4 bases and J by 7 bases, with 20 bases left in between. A J-beta primer mix and a sample-barcoded 5' primer were used in a second PCR of roughly 6 to 12 cycles. Via MiXCR, TCRdb re-called the 5' RACE reads, giving one row per CDR3 protein. The sample lists 1,300,000 or so distinct CDR3 sequences, approximately 63% occurring once. The specimen was blood. This chain uses TRBV20-1 with TRBJ2-1; perhaps TRBD2 as D (7 bases). This sequence originates from a man younger than 30 in good health. For the CDR3, the DNA is TGCAGTGCTACCCCTTATCGGGGGGCAATTAATGAGCAGTTCTTC. Protein: CSATPYRGAINEQFF.